These 17 T cell receptor beta chains were sequenced from one sample in a study of T cell clonality in common variable immunodeficiency. Clones were sequenced by immunoSEQ multiplex PCR, and TCRdb holds only the in-frame ones, with some missing. The sample yields tens of thousands of clones, without any singletons. What was sequenced was peripheral blood mononuclear cells. These receptors were taken from a person aged 18-69 years in good health.

This clone occurred many times. The read finishes 3 residues shy of the CDR3 end, and the germline J gene is used to complete it. V and J are TRBV11-2 and TRBJ1-1; possibly TRBD1 for D (6 bases). V shed 7 bases and J shed 1 base, with 16 bases lying between them. CDR3 length: 15 residues. CDR1 is SGHAT, CDR2 FQNNGV, per germline. The CDR3 spells CASNSPDRSNTEAFF. The part of the CDR3 DNA that was read is TGTGCCAGCAACTCCCCTGACAGGTCGAACACTGAA.

Comment on this clone: The read ends 3 residues shy of where the CDR3 ends; the end is completed using the germline J gene. This rearrangement joins TRBV19 to TRBJ1-6; tentative D call: TRBD1 (6 bases). The CDR3 spans 15 residues. V gave up 2 bases and J gave up 4 bases, with 9 bases separating them. Germline loops: CDR1 LNHDA, CDR2 SQIVND (reference sequence). CDR3 sequence reads: CASSIMDSYNSPLHF. The CDR3 DNA, read in part, is TGTGCCAGTAGTATAATGGACAGTTATAATTCACCC.

This clone has more than one count but fewer than ten. Read coverage stops 3 residues before the CDR3 terminus; the germline J gene supplies the remainder. The chain has TRBV5-5 and TRBJ2-7; D ambiguous. Germline V gene data show CDR1 as SGHKS and CDR2 as YYEKEE (reference sequence). The CDR3 sequence is 14 residues long. With 3 bases removed from V and 3 bases from J, the gap between germline ends came to 13 bases. CDR3 DNA, as far as it was read: TGTGCCAGCAGCTCCCCGACAAGCCGCTACGAG. Amino acids: CASSSPTSRYE. The whole CDR3 sequence reads CASSSPTSRYEQYF.

This clone has only a few counts. The CDR3 end falls 3 residues outside the read, so it is completed with the germline J gene. The chain has TRBV5-1 and TRBJ2-7; no reliable D call. This CDR3 spans 12 amino acids. Germline CDR1 reads SGHRS; CDR2 reads YFSETQ. V dropped 4 bases and J dropped 4 bases, with 9 bases sitting between them. This CDR3 is CASSIGLYEQYF. The sequenced CDR3 bases are TGCGCCAGCAGCATAGGGTTGTACGAG.

In its sample, this clone was seen many times. The CDR3 end is not reached by the read, which stops 3 residues before it; the germline J gene fills it in. This chain links TRBV28 with TRBJ2-7, with 12 bases matching TRBD2. The CDR3 spans 15 residues. The germline V gene has CDR1 MDHEN and CDR2 SYDVKM. V lost 7 bases to trimming and J lost 2 bases; unmatched junction nucleotides: 6. CDR3 loop: CASTFRLAGAYEQYF. The CDR3 DNA, read in part, is TGTGCCAGCACCTTCCGACTAGCGGGGGCCTACGAG. Based on the CDR3 plus reference TRBV28 and TRBJ2-7, the full variable domain is DVKVTQSSRYLVKRTGEKVFLECVQDMDHENMFWYRQDPGLGLRLIYFSYDVKMKEKGDIPEGYSVSREKKERFSLILESASTNQTSMYLCASTFRLAGAYEQYFGPGTRLTVT.

This clone was seen ten or more times. The read gets to within 3 residues of the CDR3 end, and the germline J gene fills in the rest. The chain carries TRBV29-1 and TRBJ2-2; unclear D gene. Germline V gene lookup returns CDR1 SQVTM and CDR2 ANQGSEA. The CDR3 runs 11 residues. The germline V and J ends were trimmed by 5 bases and 3 bases, with 4 bases remaining between them. The DNA read from the CDR3 is TGCAGCGTTTTCTACACCGGGGAG. Translating it yields CSVFYTGE. The full CDR3 reads CSVFYTGELFF.

The CDR3 bases that were read are TGCGCCAGCAGCTTGGAAGGACTAGCGGCCAGGTGGAATGAG. It translates to CASSLEGLAARWNE. The CDR3 in full is CASSLEGLAARWNEQFF. This chain uses TRBV5-1 with TRBJ2-1, with 10 bases aligning to TRBD2. Read coverage stops 3 residues before the CDR3 terminus; the germline J gene supplies the remainder. Trimming cost V 0 bases and J 7 bases; bases outside gene matches: 10. CDR3 length: 17 amino acids. Germline CDR1 SGHRS, CDR2 YFSETQ.

In this sample, this clone turned up many times. CDR3 bases read: TGCAGTGCCCCCGGGACAGGGGTTGGCGAG. This codes for CSAPGTGVGE. The whole CDR3 sequence is CSAPGTGVGEQYF. The J gene is TRBJ2-7, the V gene TRBV20-1; 10 bases are a match to TRBD1. From the germline J gene comes the end of the CDR3, since the read stops 3 residues before it. V trimming: 6 bases; J trimming: 6 bases; junction bases outside the gene matches: 8. Germline V lookup: CDR1 DFQATT, CDR2 SNEGSKA (reference sequence). CDR3 length: 13 amino acids.

This clone was counted ten times or more. From the germline J gene comes the end of the CDR3, since the read stops 3 residues before it. This chain uses TRBV10-2 with TRBJ2-4; 11 positions agree with TRBD2. Germline-derived CDR1 and CDR2 are WSHSY and SAAADI. Trimming at V came to 6 bases and at J to 0 bases, leaving 7 bases not matched to a gene. The CDR3 length is 17 residues. CDR3 sequence reads: CASRESGLAVAKNIQYF. Incomplete CDR3 DNA: TGCGCCAGCAGAGAATCGGGACTAGCGGTAGCCAAAAACATT.

Many counts were recorded for this clone. The observed sequence ends 3 residues before the CDR3 terminus, with the missing tail filled in from the germline J gene. This chain uses TRBV5-4 with TRBJ2-1; 9 bases are a match to TRBD1. Trimming cost V 3 bases and J 9 bases; bases outside gene matches: 13. Germline V lookup: CDR1 SGHNT, CDR2 YYREEE (reference sequence). The CDR3 totals 16 residues. The CDR3 bases that were read are TGTGCCAGCAGCTCGCCCCTGGGACAGGGATCACGTGAG. Its translation: CASSSPLGQGSRE. The full CDR3 reads CASSSPLGQGSREQFF.

The table lists this clone with many counts. Here the CDR3 reads CASSLASSYNEQFF. The CDR3 bases that were read are TGTGCCAGCAGCTTAGCTAGCTCCTACAATGAG. V gene TRBV7-2 combines with J gene TRBJ2-1; D is ambiguous. From the germline J gene comes the end of the CDR3, since the read stops 3 residues before it. Germline-derived CDR1 and CDR2 are SGHTA and FQGNSA. Between the trimmed V and J ends, which lost 0 bases and 0 bases, there was a span of 3 bases. This CDR3 spans 14 amino acids.

The CDR3 here is CSARGPGLATAYEQYF. The covered CDR3 bases are TGCAGTGCTAGAGGCCCGGGGCTAGCGACCGCATACGAG. The V call is TRBV20-1, the J call TRBJ2-7, with D possibly being TRBD2 (6 bases). The sequence runs out 3 residues before the end of the CDR3; the remainder is reconstructed from the germline J gene. Per the germline V gene, CDR1 is DFQATT and CDR2 is SNEGSKA (reference sequence). The CDR3 contains 16 residues. Between the trimmed V and J ends, which lost 1 base and 4 bases, there was a span of 20 bases.

At least ten counts were recorded for this clone. The read comes to an end 3 residues before the CDR3 does, leaving the germline J gene to fill in the end. J is TRBJ2-1 and V is TRBV19; D gene ambiguous. V lost 6 bases, J lost 6 bases, and 6 bases lay in between. Per germline, CDR1 LNHDA and CDR2 SQIVND (reference sequence). The CDR3 spans 11 residues. The CDR3 sequence is CASRASNEQFF. The CDR3 bases that were read are TGTGCCAGTAGGGCTAGCAATGAG.

This clone was observed at least ten times. The CDR3 end is not reached by the read, which stops 3 residues before it; the germline J gene fills it in. This sequence joins TRBV20-1 and TRBJ2-5; 7 nucleotides align to TRBD1. Germline CDR1 reads DFQATT; CDR2 reads SNEGSKA (reference sequence). The CDR3 has 18 residues. The ends lost 5 bases at V and 5 bases at J; junction bases unmatched: 23. The CDR3 bases that were read are TGCAGTGCTCTCCCGCCGGGCACGGGGACAGCCTCCGGGGAGACC. It translates to CSALPPGTGTASGET. The full CDR3 is CSALPPGTGTASGETQYF.

This clone has ten or more counts. The missing CDR3 end, 3 residues past where the read stops, is filled in from the germline J gene. The chain is built from TRBV11-2 and TRBJ1-1; the D is unclear. In germline, CDR1 is SGHAT, CDR2 FQNNGV. This CDR3 comprises 12 residues. The CDR3 sequence: CASSLTIGEAFF. The CDR3 DNA, read in part, is TGTGCCAGCAGCTTAACGATCGGGGAA.

This clone was seen ten or more times. The read gets to within 3 residues of the CDR3 end, and the germline J gene fills in the rest. This chain connects TRBV11-2 to TRBJ2-3, with 10 bases identical to TRBD1. Germline V gives CDR1 SGHAT, CDR2 FQNNGV. V dropped 0 bases and J dropped 6; count of bases not matched to a gene: 3. This CDR3 contains 15 residues. The CDR3 reads CASSLDDRGLDTQYF. CDR3 DNA, as far as it was read: TGTGCCAGCAGCTTAGATGACAGGGGGCTTGATACG.

This clone has a count of ten or more. The CDR3 goes on 3 residues after the read ends, and that part is filled in from the germline J gene. This rearrangement joins TRBV5-1 to TRBJ1-5; maybe TRBD1 (5 bases). CDR1 SGHRS and CDR2 YFSETQ come from the germline V gene. Trimming took off 2 bases at V and 0 bases at J, with 9 bases between the two ends. The length of the CDR3 is 15 residues. The CDR3 DNA, read in part, is TGCGCCAGCAGCTTAGGAGGGGCTAGCAATCAGCCC. Residues: CASSLGGASNQP. The whole CDR3 protein reads CASSLGGASNQPQHF.